The 23 T cell receptor beta chains below were found in one sample sequenced in a study of Ad26.COV2.S vaccination and SARS-CoV-2 variants. The treatment denotes: 15 to 20 received Ad26.COV2.S at low or high dose, single or two shots; 5 received placebo; per-sample allocation not given. Sampling was done on day 63 after the first vaccine or placebo injection. Clones were sequenced by immunoSEQ multiplex PCR, and TCRdb holds only the in-frame ones, with some missing. The sample includes 350,000 to 500,000 clones, about 93% of them seen just once. The sequences come from peripheral blood, collected in a trial of Ad26.COV2.S vaccine versus placebo. These receptors all come from a person aged 18 to 65 who received the Ad26.COV2.S COVID-19 vaccine or a placebo.

For the CDR3, the DNA is TGTGCCAGCTCACTCTCCGGAAGCTCTGGAAACACCATATATTTT. It translates to CASSLSGSSGNTIYF. V gene TRBV18 combines with J gene TRBJ1-3, with no clear D. Germline V gene sequence: CDR1 KGHSH, CDR2 LQKENI. The germline V and J ends were trimmed by 4 bases and 0 bases, with 10 bases remaining between them. The CDR3 totals 15 residues.

J is TRBJ2-5 and V is TRBV6-1; 12 nucleotides align to TRBD2. J was trimmed by 5 bases and V by 4 bases; bases with no gene match: 11. The V gene's germline CDR1 is MNHNS and CDR2 SASEGT. CDR3 size: 17 residues. The CDR3 DNA sequence: TGTGCCAGCAGTGTCCAGGGACTAGCGGGTAGTAGGGAGACCCAGTACTTC. As protein: CASSVQGLAGSRETQYF.

This sequence joins TRBV5-4 and TRBJ2-3; 14 bases match TRBD2. Trimming at V came to 3 bases and at J to 4 bases, leaving 10 bases not matched to a gene. This CDR3 spans 18 amino acids. Germline values: CDR1 SGHNT, CDR2 YYREEE (reference sequence). CDR3 sequence (DNA): TGTGCCAGCAGCTCCCCCGGGACTAGCGGGAGCGGGCCAGATACGCAGTATTTT. Amino acid sequence: CASSSPGTSGSGPDTQYF.

Note on this clone: The sample contains more than one DNA sequence encoding this CDR3. CDR3 loop: CASSYRTSGSYEQYF. The CDR3 region has the DNA TGTGCCAGCAGTTACAGGACTAGCGGGAGTTACGAGCAGTACTTC. The J gene is TRBJ2-7, the V gene TRBV6-5, with 13 bases identical to TRBD2. CDR3 length: 15 residues. The V gene's germline CDR1 is MNHEY and CDR2 SVGAGI. V dropped 2 bases and J dropped 4; count of bases not matched to a gene: 2.

The table lists this clone with a count of one. The rearrangement links TRBV18 to TRBJ2-7; tentatively, D is TRBD1 (6 bases). The V end lost 3 bases, the J end lost 0 bases, and 15 bases lay between the germline ends. Germline V lookup: CDR1 KGHSH, CDR2 LQKENI. The CDR3 is 16 residues long. DNA for the CDR3: TGTGCCAGCTCACCTCAGACAGGACCCATCTCCTACGAGCAGTACTTC. Protein product: CASSPQTGPISYEQYF.

The chain employs TRBV10-3 and TRBJ2-1; 10 nucleotides line up with TRBD1. The germline CDR1 and CDR2 sequences are ENHRY and SYGVKD. V was pared by 7 bases and J by 2 bases, with 14 bases of the junction left unmatched. This CDR3 spans 18 amino acids. The CDR3 region is CAIMKGEGQGDPYNEQFF. In DNA form, the CDR3 reads TGTGCCATCATGAAAGGGGAAGGACAGGGGGACCCCTACAATGAGCAGTTCTTC.

This chain uses TRBV5-5 with TRBJ2-7; unclear D gene. V lost 2 bases and J 2 bases, leaving 8 bases between the germline ends. CDR1 and CDR2 from the germline V gene are SGHKS and YYEKEE (reference sequence). This CDR3 is built from 13 residues. The CDR3 loop is CASSFGRAYEQYF. The CDR3 nucleotides are TGTGCCAGCAGCTTCGGAAGGGCCTACGAGCAGTACTTC. The complete variable domain, with remaining parts taken from reference TRBV5-5 and TRBJ2-7, reads DAGVTQSPTHLIKTRGQQVTLRCSPISGHKSVSWYQQVLGQGPQFIFQYYEKEERGRGNFPDRFSARQFPNYSSELNVNALLLGDSALYLCASSFGRAYEQYFGPGTRLTVT.

The V call is TRBV18, the J call TRBJ2-1; 7 bases are a match to TRBD2. Germline V lookup: CDR1 KGHSH, CDR2 LQKENI. The length of the CDR3 is 14 residues. Trimming took 8 bases from V and 5 from J; bases not matched to a gene: 9. CDR3 DNA sequence: TGTGCCAGCCACATGGGACTAACGCACAATGAGCAGTTCTTC. Translated, it gives CASHMGLTHNEQFF. The variable domain in full, completed from reference TRBV18 and TRBJ2-1, reads NAGVMQNPRHLVRRRGQEARLRCSPMKGHSHVYWYRQLPEEGLKFMVYLQKENIIDESGMPKERFSAEFPKEGPSILRIQQVVRGDSAAYFCASHMGLTHNEQFFGPGTRLTVL.

This chain links TRBV7-9 with TRBJ1-1, with D hard to call. Between the trimmed V and J ends, which lost 2 bases and 11 bases, there was a span of 18 bases. CDR3 length equals 14 residues. From germline, CDR1 is SEHNR and CDR2 FQNEAQ (reference sequence). In DNA, the CDR3 is TGTGCCAGCAGCTTAATCACCGGGCTCGGCGCTGCTTTCTTT. Protein sequence: CASSLITGLGAAFF.

V usage is TRBV15 and J usage is TRBJ2-3; D is possibly TRBD2 (7 bases). The V end was cut by 1 base, the J end by 5 bases, with 13 bases between. This CDR3 is 15 amino acids long. CDR1 and CDR2 (germline): LNHNV, YYDKDF (reference sequence). This chain's CDR3 is CATSRVRGGGDTQYF. The CDR3, as DNA: TGTGCCACCAGCAGAGTCAGGGGAGGGGGAGATACGCAGTATTTT.

A word on this clone: In the same sample, other DNA sequences code for this CDR3. The chain joins TRBV28 to TRBJ1-1; D gene ambiguous. Germline V gene sequence: CDR1 MDHEN, CDR2 SYDVKM. V dropped 5 bases and J dropped 0 bases, with 4 bases sitting between them. CDR3 length: 12 residues. CDR3 protein: CASSLMNTEAFF. The CDR3 nucleotides read TGTGCCAGCAGTCTTATGAACACTGAAGCTTTCTTT.

This chain connects TRBV20-1 to TRBJ2-7; D might be TRBD2 (6 bases). CDR3 length: 13 amino acids. The germline gives CDR1 DFQATT, CDR2 SNEGSKA (reference sequence). V shed 3 bases and J shed 0 bases, with 9 bases lying between them. This chain's CDR3 is CSASSGSSYEQYF. DNA of the CDR3: TGCAGTGCTAGTAGCGGAAGCTCCTACGAGCAGTACTTC.

This clone was detected once. CDR3 sequence (DNA): TGTGCCAGCAGAAGTTTAGCGGGGAATCAGCCCCAGCATTTT. It specifies CASRSLAGNQPQHF. The rearrangement links TRBV27 to TRBJ1-5; no clear D. The germline V gene has CDR1 MNHEY and CDR2 SMNVEV (reference sequence). CDR3 length: 14 residues. V was pared by 6 bases and J by 4 bases, with 13 bases between.

The rearrangement links TRBV5-1 to TRBJ2-2; no clear D. CDR3 length: 14 residues. Between the trimmed V and J ends, which lost 2 bases and 2 bases, there was a span of 7 bases. Germline V CDR1 and CDR2: SGHRS, YFSETQ. In DNA form, the CDR3 reads TGCGCCAGCAGCTTATTCACTAACACCGGGGAGCTGTTTTTT. It is translated as CASSLFTNTGELFF. Full variable domain (rest looked up from reference TRBV5-1 and TRBJ2-2): KAGVTQTPRYLIKTRGQQVTLSCSPISGHRSVSWYQQTPGQGLQFLFEYFSETQRNKGNFPGRFSGRQFSNSRSEMNVSTLELGDSALYLCASSLFTNTGELFFGEGSRLTVL.

The rearrangement links TRBV30 to TRBJ1-2; TRBD1 matches at 8 bases. There are 14 residues in the CDR3. The germline V gene encodes CDR1 GTSNPN and CDR2 SVGIG (reference sequence). J gave up 6 bases and V 2 bases, and 8 bases lay outside the gene matches. The CDR3 DNA is TGTGCCTGGAGTCCGAGACAGGGGACGGATGGCTACACCTTC. This codes for CAWSPRQGTDGYTF.

The V gene is TRBV6-5, the J gene TRBJ1-1; tentatively, D is TRBD1 (5 bases). Between the trimmed V and J ends, which lost 4 bases and 6 bases, there was a span of 15 bases. Germline loops: CDR1 MNHEY, CDR2 SVGAGI. The CDR3 runs 14 residues. CDR3 amino acids: CASSFRGGSAEAFF. DNA of the CDR3: TGTGCCAGCAGTTTCCGCGGGGGTTCGGCTGAAGCTTTCTTT.

The gene calls are TRBV25-1 and TRBJ2-2; D is undetermined. The V end was cut by 4 bases, the J end by 4 bases, with 13 bases between. The CDR3 sequence is 15 residues long. Germline values: CDR1 MGHDK, CDR2 SYGVNS. CDR3: CASSAWTEFTGELFF. The CDR3 DNA reads as TGTGCCAGCAGTGCTTGGACCGAATTCACCGGGGAGCTGTTTTTT. Looking up the rest from reference TRBV25-1 and TRBJ2-2 gives the full variable domain: EADIYQTPRYLVIGTGKKITLECSQTMGHDKMYWYQQDPGMELHLIHYSYGVNSTEKGDLSSESTVSRIRTEHFPLTLESARPSHTSQYLCASSAWTEFTGELFFGEGSRLTVL.

This sequence joins TRBV7-9 and TRBJ1-4; D is perhaps TRBD1 (5 bases). CDR1 and CDR2 from the germline V gene are SEHNR and FQNEAQ (reference sequence). The CDR3 runs 16 residues. Trimming removed 5 bases from V and 4 bases from J, with 17 bases in between. Here the CDR3 DNA reads TGTGCCAGCAGCCCGACCGTTGACAGCTATAATGAAAAACTGTTTTTT. This sequence encodes CASSPTVDSYNEKLFF.

The chain links TRBV30 to TRBJ1-2; 8 bases match TRBD1. Trimming cost V 3 bases and J 10 bases; bases outside gene matches: 22. Germline-derived CDR1 and CDR2 are GTSNPN and SVGIG (reference sequence). The CDR3 is made up of 17 amino acids. This CDR3 is CAWSPPRTGLEKVFYTF. The CDR3 DNA is TGTGCCTGGAGCCCCCCTCGGACAGGGTTGGAAAAAGTATTCTACACCTTC.

V usage is TRBV15 and J usage is TRBJ2-7; D might be TRBD1 or TRBD2, each matching 5 bases. Trimming cost V 1 base and J 5 bases, with 24 bases left between them. CDR1 and CDR2 (germline): LNHNV, YYDKDF (reference sequence). The CDR3 runs to 18 residues. The CDR3 reads CATSRGALMRGAENEQYF. CDR3 sequence (DNA): TGTGCCACCAGCAGAGGTGCCTTGATGAGAGGGGCCGAGAACGAGCAGTACTTC.

This clone was counted a single time. This CDR3 reads CASSPRTGDPYGYTF. The CDR3 coding sequence is TGTGCCAGCTCACCACGAACAGGGGACCCCTATGGCTACACCTTC. The chain recombines TRBV18 with TRBJ1-2; TRBD1 aligns across 7 bases. The CDR3 is made up of 15 amino acids. Trimming removed 1 base from V and 4 bases from J; junction bases left unmatched: 6. Germline lookup yields CDR1 KGHSH and CDR2 LQKENI.

This chain connects TRBV6-6 to TRBJ1-1; 8 nucleotides align to TRBD1. V shed 6 bases, J shed 5 bases, and the junction held 11 bases outside the gene matches. Germline CDR1 and CDR2: MNHNY and SVGAGI (reference sequence). The CDR3 totals 15 residues. The CDR3 spells CASSSGRTGQTEAFF. The CDR3, as DNA: TGTGCCAGCAGCTCAGGACGGACAGGGCAGACTGAAGCTTTCTTT.

This chain uses TRBV19 with TRBJ1-5; weak D call: TRBD1 (6 bases). V dropped 5 bases and J dropped 1 base, with 15 bases sitting between them. Germline lookup yields CDR1 LNHDA and CDR2 SQIVND (reference sequence). The CDR3 contains 16 residues. CDR3 amino acids: CASSYRTEQSNQPQHF. CDR3 nucleotide sequence: TGTGCCAGTAGTTATCGGACAGAACAAAGCAATCAGCCCCAGCATTTT.